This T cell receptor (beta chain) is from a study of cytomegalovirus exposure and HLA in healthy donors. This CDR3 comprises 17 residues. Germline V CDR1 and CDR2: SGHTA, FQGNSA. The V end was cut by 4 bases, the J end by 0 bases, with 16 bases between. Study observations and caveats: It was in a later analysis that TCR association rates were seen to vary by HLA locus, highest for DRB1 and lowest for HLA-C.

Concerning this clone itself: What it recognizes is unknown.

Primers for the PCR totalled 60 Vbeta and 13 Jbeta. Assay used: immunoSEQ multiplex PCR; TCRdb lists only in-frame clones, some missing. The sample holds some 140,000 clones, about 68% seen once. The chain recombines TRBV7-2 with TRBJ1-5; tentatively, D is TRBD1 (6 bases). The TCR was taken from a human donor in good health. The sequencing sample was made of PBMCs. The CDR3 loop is CASSSGRGQNSNQPQHF. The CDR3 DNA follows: TGTGCCAGCAGCTCCGGTAGGGGACAAAATAGCAATCAGCCCCAGCATTTT.